These T cell receptor beta chains were read from a single sample in a study of beta chain features in type 1 diabetes. Data came from immunoSEQ multiplex PCR; TCRdb stores just in-frame clones and leaves some out. The table records roughly 120,000 clones, less than 40% of them present only once. Source material: stem cell memory CD4+ T cells from blood. The receptors derive from a woman under 30 in good health. Both conserved end residues are part of each CDR3. Each record gives: J gene, clone size, V gene, D gene, CDR3 protein, CDR3 DNA. A D gene is named only where the DNA matches it firmly. Expanded clones get a size class; other rows say once, few or many, or leave the size out.

j_gene: TRBJ1-1
abundance: few
v_gene: TRBV10-3
d_gene: -
CDR3aa: CAISESTLNTEAFF
CDR3nt: TGTGCCATCAGTGAGTCAACTCTGAACACTGAAGCTTTCTTT

j_gene: TRBJ2-1
abundance: -
v_gene: TRBV19
d_gene: TRBD2
CDR3aa: CASRTLAGGPWSYNEQFF
CDR3nt: TGTGCCAGTAGAACACTAGCGGGAGGGCCTTGGTCCTACAATGAGCAGTTCTTC

j_gene: TRBJ2-2
abundance: -
v_gene: TRBV28
d_gene: TRBD1
CDR3aa: CASRRQGPTGELFF
CDR3nt: TGTGCCAGCAGGAGACAGGGACCCACCGGGGAGCTGTTTTTT

j_gene: TRBJ2-5
abundance: -
v_gene: TRBV5-1
d_gene: TRBD2
CDR3aa: CASSLVGTSGTGKGTQYF
CDR3nt: TGCGCCAGCAGCTTGGTCGGGACTAGCGGCACGGGGAAGGGGACCCAGTACTTC

j_gene: TRBJ1-2
abundance: few
v_gene: TRBV9
d_gene: TRBD1
CDR3aa: CASSVAPDRAGYGYTF
CDR3nt: TGTGCCAGCAGCGTAGCCCCGGACAGGGCGGGCTATGGCTACACCTTC

j_gene: TRBJ2-7
abundance: few
v_gene: TRBV27
d_gene: TRBD2
CDR3aa: CASSARLAGENEQYF
CDR3nt: TGTGCCAGCAGTGCCCGACTAGCGGGAGAGAACGAGCAGTACTTC

j_gene: TRBJ2-5
abundance: few
v_gene: TRBV5-4
d_gene: -
CDR3aa: CASSLQETQYF
CDR3nt: TGTGCCAGCAGCCTACAAGAGACCCAGTACTTC

j_gene: TRBJ2-1
abundance: -
v_gene: TRBV28
d_gene: -
CDR3aa: CASSPAPTQANSYNEQFF
CDR3nt: TGTGCCAGCAGTCCCGCCCCGACCCAGGCCAACTCCTACAATGAGCAGTTCTTC

j_gene: TRBJ2-6
abundance: -
v_gene: TRBV9
d_gene: -
CDR3aa: CASSEGLGSGANVLTF
CDR3nt: TGTGCCAGCAGCGAGGGGTTGGGGTCTGGGGCCAACGTCCTGACTTTC

j_gene: TRBJ2-7
abundance: -
v_gene: TRBV5-1
d_gene: TRBD1
CDR3aa: CASRGDRGFDEQYF
CDR3nt: TGCGCCAGCAGGGGTGACAGGGGCTTCGACGAGCAGTACTTC

j_gene: TRBJ2-2
abundance: -
v_gene: TRBV7-3
d_gene: TRBD1
CDR3aa: CASSQRTGAITGELFF
CDR3nt: TGTGCCAGCAGCCAACGGACAGGGGCGATCACCGGGGAGCTGTTTTTT

j_gene: TRBJ1-2
abundance: -
v_gene: TRBV5-4
d_gene: TRBD1
CDR3aa: CASSPQLRTGYGYTF
CDR3nt: TGTGCCAGCAGCCCGCAGCTACGGACAGGATATGGCTACACCTTC

j_gene: TRBJ2-3
abundance: -
v_gene: TRBV27
d_gene: TRBD2
CDR3aa: CASPPLAGGIADTQYF
CDR3nt: TGTGCCAGCCCCCCCCTGGCGGGAGGGATAGCAGATACGCAGTATTTT

j_gene: TRBJ2-1
abundance: -
v_gene: TRBV29-1
d_gene: TRBD2
CDR3aa: CSVVASGRARNEQFF
CDR3nt: TGCAGCGTTGTGGCTAGCGGGAGGGCTAGGAATGAGCAGTTCTTC

j_gene: TRBJ1-2
abundance: few
v_gene: TRBV5-6
d_gene: -
CDR3aa: CASGGVGYTF
CDR3nt: TGTGCCAGCGGAGGGGTTGGCTACACCTTC

j_gene: TRBJ1-2
abundance: -
v_gene: TRBV7-2
d_gene: -
CDR3aa: CASSLYRGYTF
CDR3nt: TGTGCCAGCAGCTTATATCGTGGCTACACCTTC

j_gene: TRBJ1-1
abundance: few
v_gene: TRBV18
d_gene: -
CDR3aa: CASSPLAGMDTEAFF
CDR3nt: TGTGCCAGCTCACCACTCGCGGGGATGGACACTGAAGCTTTCTTT

j_gene: TRBJ2-1
abundance: -
v_gene: TRBV5-1
d_gene: TRBD2
CDR3aa: CASTGLAGAKQFF
CDR3nt: TGCGCCAGCACGGGACTAGCGGGAGCTAAGCAGTTCTTC

j_gene: TRBJ2-7
abundance: -
v_gene: TRBV20-1
d_gene: -
CDR3aa: CSVADLYEQYF
CDR3nt: TGCAGTGTTGCGGATCTCTACGAGCAGTACTTC

j_gene: TRBJ2-1
abundance: few
v_gene: TRBV28
d_gene: TRBD2
CDR3aa: CASSFTGGYHNEQFF
CDR3nt: TGTGCCAGCAGTTTTACGGGAGGCTACCACAATGAGCAGTTCTTC

j_gene: TRBJ2-7
abundance: -
v_gene: TRBV4-1
d_gene: -
CDR3aa: CASSQAAQPTYEQYF
CDR3nt: TGCGCCAGCAGCCAAGCCGCACAGCCGACCTACGAGCAGTACTTC